The 15 T cell receptor beta chains below all came from one sample that was sequenced in a study of beta chain features in type 1 diabetes. Whole-study findings and limits: Across all four CD4+ subsets, people with type 1 diabetes showed modestly shorter TCRB CDR3s.

No antigen has been identified for these receptors. All of the isolated RNA was reverse transcribed, so expressed TCRB transcripts were sequenced. Profiled with immunoSEQ multiplex PCR; TCRdb holds only in-frame clones, not every one. The sample has 300,000 to 350,000 clones, about 13% seen once. What was sequenced was naive CD4+ T cells from blood. The receptors here all came from a woman in her late teens or twenties with type 1 diabetes.

The V call is TRBV14, the J call TRBJ2-7; 8 bases map to TRBD1. Looked up from germline, CDR1 is SGHDN and CDR2 is FVKESK. The CDR3 consists of 15 residues. V trimming: 5 bases; J trimming: 1 base; junction bases outside the gene matches: 7. CDR3 in amino acids: CASSEGQAVSYEQYV. CDR3 coding DNA: TGTGCCAGCAGCGAGGGACAGGCCGTGTCCTACGAGCAGTACGTC.

This clone was recorded a few times. The J gene is TRBJ2-1, the V gene TRBV7-2; 10 positions match TRBD2. This CDR3 is built from 15 residues. Germline CDR1 is SGHTA and CDR2 is FQGNSA. With V trimmed by 5 bases and J by 4 bases, 5 bases remained unmatched. The CDR3, as DNA: TGTGCCAGCAGCCCTCTAGCGGGGGAGTACAATGAGCAGTTCTTC. Encoded protein: CASSPLAGEYNEQFF.

The rearrangement joins TRBV5-4 to TRBJ2-3; D may be TRBD1 (5 bases). The V and J ends lost 4 bases and 6 bases respectively, with 12 bases between them. Per the germline V gene, CDR1 is SGHNT and CDR2 is YYREEE (reference sequence). The CDR3 has 13 residues. CDR3: CASSLGERDTQYF. The CDR3, as DNA: TGTGCCAGCAGCCTAGGGGAACGGGATACGCAGTATTTT.

The V and J genes are TRBV29-1 and TRBJ2-7, with 9 bases that match TRBD2. V lost 6 bases, J lost 4 bases, and 10 bases stayed unmatched. Germline loops: CDR1 SQVTM, CDR2 ANQGSEA. This CDR3 is 14 amino acids long. The CDR3 region has the DNA TGCAGCGTGACGACTAGCGGAGCCGCATACGAGCAGTACTTC. As protein: CSVTTSGAAYEQYF.

This clone came up once. The chain joins TRBV27 to TRBJ2-7, with TRBD2 identical over 9 bases. V shed 8 bases, J shed 2 bases, and the junction held 7 bases outside the gene matches. Germline-derived CDR1 and CDR2 are MNHEY and SMNVEV (reference sequence). The CDR3 length is 14 residues. CDR3 in amino acids: CASSRASGTYEQYV. In DNA, the CDR3 is TGTGCCAGCTCTCGGGCTAGCGGGACCTACGAGCAGTACGTC.

The rearrangement links TRBV7-9 to TRBJ2-3, with 9 bases lining up with TRBD1. Germline trimming cut 4 bases from V and 5 bases from J; bases unmatched to any gene: 7. CDR1 and CDR2 from the germline V gene are SEHNR and FQNEAQ (reference sequence). The length of the CDR3 is 15 residues. The CDR3 nucleotides read TGTGCCAGCAGCTCGACAGGGGGAAGTGGAGATACGCAGTATTTT. It is translated as CASSSTGGSGDTQYF.

The DNA of the CDR3 is TGTGCCAGCAGCCTTCGGGACAGGGACACTGAAGCTTTCTTT. Amino acids: CASSLRDRDTEAFF. The chain is built from TRBV7-2 and TRBJ1-1, with 9 bases fitting TRBD1. With 5 bases clipped from V and 3 bases from J, the junction kept 4 bases outside the gene matches. Germline V lookup: CDR1 SGHTA, CDR2 FQGNSA. The CDR3 is 14 residues long.

The gene calls are TRBV25-1 and TRBJ1-2; 10 nucleotides match TRBD1. In germline, CDR1 is MGHDK, CDR2 SYGVNS. The CDR3 is 16 amino acids. V gave up 3 bases and J gave up 3 bases; unmatched junction bases: 7. CDR3: CASSEIGTGEDYGYTF. As DNA, the CDR3 is TGTGCCAGCAGTGAGATTGGGACAGGGGAAGACTATGGCTACACCTTC.

The table lists this clone with a few counts. J is TRBJ2-1 and V is TRBV9, with 9 bases fitting TRBD2. Germline values: CDR1 SGDLS, CDR2 YYNGEE. V was clipped by 7 bases and J by 6 bases; unmatched bases: 5. The CDR3 length is 13 residues. DNA for the CDR3: TGTGCCAGCGGGCCAGCGGGAGGCAATGAGCAGTTCTTC. This codes for CASGPAGGNEQFF.

V gene TRBV6-5 combines with J gene TRBJ2-3, with a possible D match to TRBD1 (6 bases). V was trimmed by 5 bases and J by 6 bases, leaving 9 bases between them. Germline V lookup: CDR1 MNHEY, CDR2 SVGAGI. The CDR3 spans 12 residues. CDR3 DNA: TGTGCCAGCAGTCAACAGGGCGATACGCAGTATTTT. Translated: CASSQQGDTQYF.

The table lists this clone with a few counts. This chain links TRBV5-6 with TRBJ2-7, with 12 bases that match TRBD2. The CDR3 totals 15 residues. Per germline, CDR1 SGHDT and CDR2 YYEEEE. Trimming at V came to 4 bases and at J to 2 bases, leaving 4 bases not matched to a gene. The CDR3 DNA follows: TGTGCCAGCAGCGGGGGACTAGCGGGCCCCTACGAGCAGTACGTC. This sequence encodes CASSGGLAGPYEQYV.

Only a few counts were recorded for this clone. The rearrangement links TRBV7-2 to TRBJ2-5; TRBD2 matches 9 bases. Germline-derived CDR1 and CDR2 are SGHTA and FQGNSA. With 5 bases clipped from V and 5 bases from J, the junction kept 6 bases outside the gene matches. The length of the CDR3 is 14 residues. The CDR3 sequence is CASSPSGARETQYF. The CDR3 DNA is TGTGCCAGCAGCCCTAGCGGGGCCCGGGAGACCCAGTACTTC. Full variable domain (missing parts from reference TRBV7-2 and TRBJ2-5): GAGVSQSPSNKVTEKGKDVELRCDPISGHTALYWYRQSLGQGLEFLIYFQGNSAPDKSGLPSDRFSAERTGGSVSTLTIQRTQQEDSAVYLCASSPSGARETQYFGPGTRLLVL.

In this sample, this clone turned up a few times. The rearrangement uses TRBV11-2 and TRBJ1-5; D is perhaps TRBD1 (5 bases). The germline V gene encodes CDR1 SGHAT and CDR2 FQNNGV. V lost 1 base to trimming and J lost 0 bases, with 7 bases between them. The CDR3 loop spans 15 amino acids. CDR3 region: CASSLVGGSNQPQHF. The CDR3 DNA is TGTGCCAGCAGCTTAGTCGGGGGTAGCAATCAGCCCCAGCATTTT.

CDR3 bases: TGTGCCAGCAGCTCAAACAGGGGGCGCTTCCACGAGCAGTACTTC. This encodes CASSSNRGRFHEQYF. The chain has TRBV11-2 and TRBJ2-7, with 9 nucleotides matching TRBD1. The trim removed 4 bases at V and 5 bases at J, leaving 9 bases unmatched. Germline CDR1 is SGHAT and CDR2 is FQNNGV. This CDR3 comprises 15 residues.

The chain links TRBV6-5 to TRBJ2-7; TRBD1 might be the D (5 bases). CDR3 length: 15 amino acids. From germline, CDR1 is MNHEY and CDR2 SVGAGI. With 6 bases removed from V and 2 bases from J, the gap between germline ends came to 17 bases. The DNA of the CDR3 is TGTGCCAGCAGCTTATCGGGTCAGGGCACCTACGAGCAGTACTTC. Encoded protein: CASSLSGQGTYEQYF.